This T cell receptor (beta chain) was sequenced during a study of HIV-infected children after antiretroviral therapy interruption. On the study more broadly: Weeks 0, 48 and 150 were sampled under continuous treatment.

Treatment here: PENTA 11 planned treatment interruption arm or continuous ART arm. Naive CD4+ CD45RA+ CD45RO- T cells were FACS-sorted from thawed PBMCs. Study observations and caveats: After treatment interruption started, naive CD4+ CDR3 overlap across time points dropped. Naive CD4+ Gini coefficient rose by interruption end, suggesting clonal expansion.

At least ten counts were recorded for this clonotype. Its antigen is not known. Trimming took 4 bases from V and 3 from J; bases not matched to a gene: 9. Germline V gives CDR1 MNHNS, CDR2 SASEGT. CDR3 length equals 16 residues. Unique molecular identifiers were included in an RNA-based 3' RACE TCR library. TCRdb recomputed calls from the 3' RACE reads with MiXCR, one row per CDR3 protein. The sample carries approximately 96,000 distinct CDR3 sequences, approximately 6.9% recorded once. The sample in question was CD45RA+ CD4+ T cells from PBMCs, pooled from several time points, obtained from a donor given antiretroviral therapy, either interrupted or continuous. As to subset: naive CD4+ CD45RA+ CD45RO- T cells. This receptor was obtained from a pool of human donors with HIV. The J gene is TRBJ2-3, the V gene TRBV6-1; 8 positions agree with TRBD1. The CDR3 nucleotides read TGTGCCAGCAGTGTCGGGACAGGCCAAAGTACAGATACGCAGTATTTT. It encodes CASSVGTGQSTDTQYF.